This TCR beta chain was documented in a study of OX40 agonist ivuxolimab in advanced cancers. Study outcomes and limitations: Clonal expansion by week 6 occurred in CD4+ and CD8+ blood T cells (at 0.1 to 3.0 mg/kg). Normalized T-cell clonal expansion was also low in a subset of nonresponders. Which antigen the expanded peripheral T cells recognized is unknown.

Clones were read by immunoSEQ multiplex PCR, and TCRdb kept only the in-frame ones, dropping some. The profile covers roughly 70,000 clones, with 80% to 95% appearing a single time and around 6.1% taken by the ten largest. This clone was seen once. Its cognate antigen is unknown. Patients were ruled out by autoimmune disease history or systemic immunosuppression. Germline CDR1 is MNHEY and CDR2 is SMNVEV (reference sequence). The CDR3 covers 16 residues. Deletions cut 2 bases from V and 5 bases from J, with 18 bases between. The chain employs TRBV27 and TRBJ2-5; D may correspond to TRBD1 or TRBD2 (5 bases each). Sequencing was performed on CD4+ or CD8+ T cells sorted from blood, taken in a trial of the OX40 agonist ivuxolimab. The receptor was derived from an adult with an advanced solid tumor such as melanoma, head and neck, liver or kidney cancer. Here the CDR3 reads CASSLLPGPTGETQYF. The CDR3 coding sequence is TGTGCCAGCAGTTTACTACCGGGGCCCACGGGGGAGACCCAGTACTTC.